This T cell receptor beta chain derives from a study of blood T cell repertoires in COVID-19. The wider study: Researchers got acute and convalescent COVID-19 samples from the United States, Italy and Spain.

The assay was immunoSEQ multiplex PCR, and TCRdb's table has in-frame clones only and misses some. In the table there are around 220,000 clones, around 82% of which are singletons. The TCR sequence derives from a woman between 40 and 55 years old with acute COVID-19. The material sequenced was PBMCs or T cells enriched from blood (not recorded which).

CDR3 nucleotide sequence: TGTGCCAGCAGCCTGAGGGCGCCGGATTACGAGCAGTACTTC. This gives the protein CASSLRAPDYEQYF. This sequence joins TRBV7-2 and TRBJ2-7; the D gene is possibly TRBD2 (5 bases). Per the germline V gene, CDR1 is SGHTA and CDR2 is FQGNSA. CDR3 length equals 14 residues. Trimming shortened V by 5 bases and J by 4 bases, and 15 bases separated the two germline ends. The full variable domain, completed using reference TRBV7-2 and TRBJ2-7, is GAGVSQSPSNKVTEKGKDVELRCDPISGHTALYWYRQSLGQGLEFLIYFQGNSAPDKSGLPSDRFSAERTGGSVSTLTIQRTQQEDSAVYLCASSLRAPDYEQYFGPGTRLTVT.